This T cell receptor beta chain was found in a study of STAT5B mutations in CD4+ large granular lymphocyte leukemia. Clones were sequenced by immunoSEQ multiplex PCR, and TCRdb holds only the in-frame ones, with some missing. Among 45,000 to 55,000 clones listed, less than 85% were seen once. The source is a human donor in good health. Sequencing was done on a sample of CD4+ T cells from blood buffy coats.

The CDR3 DNA reads TGTGCCAGCACATCGGGGGGCGCTCGGTATGGCTACACCTTC. This gives the protein CASTSGGARYGYTF. The chain has TRBV2 and TRBJ1-2, with D maybe TRBD1 (6 bases). The CDR3 is 14 residues long. In germline, CDR1 is SNHLY, CDR2 FYNNEI. Between the trimmed V and J ends, which lost 7 bases and 5 bases, there was a span of 17 bases.